The 27 T cell receptor beta chains in this list originate from one sample, sequenced in a study of blood T cell repertoires in COVID-19. Sequencing was performed with immunoSEQ multiplex PCR; in TCRdb, only in-frame clones are kept and a portion is missing. Of 250,000 to 300,000 clones in the sample, about 90% were seen once. Sequencing was performed on PBMCs or T cells enriched from blood (not recorded which). The receptors come from a human donor in a cohort exposed to, infected with or recovered from COVID-19 (not recorded which). The donor label of this sample is uncertain.

This chain links TRBV29-1 with TRBJ2-1; D may be TRBD2 (7 bases). The ends were cut back, 7 bases at V and 6 bases at J, with 19 bases in the middle. Germline values: CDR1 SQVTM, CDR2 ANQGSEA. The CDR3 totals 14 residues. CDR3 region: CSAERGAGANEQFF. The CDR3 DNA reads TGCAGCGCCGAACGGGGGGCCGGGGCCAATGAGCAGTTCTTC.

The genes are TRBV19 and TRBJ1-1; 8 bases are shared with TRBD1. J was trimmed by 6 bases and V by 6 bases; bases with no gene match: 6. The CDR3 totals 13 residues. Germline V gene data show CDR1 as LNHDA and CDR2 as SQIVND (reference sequence). The CDR3 reads CASRETGVAEAFF. In DNA, the CDR3 is TGTGCCAGTAGGGAGACAGGGGTAGCTGAAGCTTTCTTT.

The genes are TRBV6-2 or TRBV6-3 and TRBJ1-2; the match to TRBD1 covers 9 bases. Germline assignment: CDR1 MNHEY and CDR2 SVGEGT. V trimming: 6 bases; J trimming: 5 bases; junction bases outside the gene matches: 10. The CDR3 has 15 residues. The CDR3 sequence: CASRPSGTGPYGYTF. The DNA of the CDR3 is TGTGCCAGCAGGCCTTCCGGGACAGGGCCTTATGGCTACACCTTC.

CDR3 loop: CASGFSWETGDQPQHF. Written as DNA, the CDR3 is TGTGCTAGTGGTTTTTCATGGGAGACTGGGGATCAGCCCCAGCATTTT. V and J are TRBV12-5 and TRBJ1-5; D is unclear. CDR3 length: 16 residues. Germline V gene sequence: CDR1 LGHNT, CDR2 FRNRAP. The V and J ends lost 3 bases and 5 bases respectively, with 17 bases between them.

This chain connects TRBV5-1 to TRBJ1-4, with D possibly matching TRBD1 (5 bases). CDR1 and CDR2 from the germline V gene are SGHRS and YFSETQ. V lost 2 bases to trimming and J lost 8 bases, with 7 bases between them. The CDR3 has 12 amino acids. The CDR3 region is CASSLGQEKLFF. The CDR3, as DNA: TGCGCCAGCAGCTTAGGACAAGAAAAACTGTTTTTT. The variable domain in full, completed from reference TRBV5-1 and TRBJ1-4, reads KAGVTQTPRYLIKTRGQQVTLSCSPISGHRSVSWYQQTPGQGLQFLFEYFSETQRNKGNFPGRFSGRQFSNSRSEMNVSTLELGDSALYLCASSLGQEKLFFGSGTQLSVL.

The genes are TRBV27 and TRBJ1-2, with 7 bases aligning to TRBD1. This CDR3 comprises 13 residues. Germline lookup yields CDR1 MNHEY and CDR2 SMNVEV (reference sequence). Losses at the gene ends were 4 bases for V and 10 bases for J; bases not matched to a gene: 9. CDR3 protein: CASSSLRGKDYTF. CDR3 coding DNA: TGTGCCAGCAGTTCCCTCAGGGGGAAGGACTACACCTTC.

V gene TRBV24-1 combines with J gene TRBJ2-2, with D perhaps matching TRBD1 (5 bases). The CDR3 runs to 15 residues. Germline V gene data show CDR1 as KGHDR and CDR2 as SFDVKD. Deletions cut 2 bases from V and 5 bases from J, with 11 bases between. The chain's CDR3 is CATSDSGRTTGELFF. The CDR3 DNA reads TGTGCCACCAGTGATTCAGGACGGACAACCGGGGAGCTGTTTTTT.

This chain links TRBV30 with TRBJ2-6; a possible D gene is TRBD1 (6 bases). The germline V gene has CDR1 GTSNPN and CDR2 SVGIG (reference sequence). The CDR3 loop spans 17 amino acids. The V end was cut by 0 bases, the J end by 1 base, with 13 bases between. For the CDR3, the DNA is TGTGCCTGGAGTGTACGGTCAGGGACATCTGGGGCCAACGTCCTGACTTTC. This gives the protein CAWSVRSGTSGANVLTF. Supplemented by reference TRBV30 and TRBJ2-6, the full variable domain reads SQTIHQWPATLVQPVGSPLSLECTVEGTSNPNLYWYRQAAGRGLQLLFYSVGIGQISSEVPQNLSASRPQDRQFILSSKKLLLSDSGFYLCAWSVRSGTSGANVLTFGAGSRLTVL.

The gene calls are TRBV4-2 and TRBJ2-7; a possible D gene is TRBD1 (5 bases). The CDR3 has 15 amino acids. Deletions cut 1 base from V and 3 bases from J, with 13 bases between. Germline CDR1 LGHNA, CDR2 YNFKEQ. The DNA for the CDR3 is TGTGCCAGCAGCCAAGCAAACGGGCAGGGCTACGAGCAGTACTTC. Its protein product is CASSQANGQGYEQYF.

The chain uses TRBV7-8 and TRBJ1-3; D gene uncertain. The V gene lost 1 base and the J gene lost 1 base, with 8 bases spanning the gap. This CDR3 is 15 amino acids long. CDR1 is SGHVS and CDR2 is FQNEAQ in the germline V gene. CDR3 residues: CASSLGRGSGNTIYF. The CDR3 coding sequence is TGTGCCAGCAGCTTAGGGAGAGGGTCTGGAAACACCATATATTTT.

J is TRBJ1-3 and V is TRBV7-9; possibly TRBD1 for D (5 bases). Germline V gives CDR1 SEHNR, CDR2 FQNEAQ (reference sequence). This CDR3 has 15 residues. Trimming left V 6 bases short and J 0 bases short, with 12 bases between. The chain's CDR3 is CASSHSTGSGNTIYF. CDR3 nucleotides: TGTGCCAGCAGTCATAGCACAGGCTCTGGAAACACCATATATTTT. Supplemented by reference TRBV7-9 and TRBJ1-3, the full variable domain reads DTGVSQNPRHKITKRGQNVTFRCDPISEHNRLYWYRQTLGQGPEFLTYFQNEAQLEKSRLLSDRFSAERPKGSFSTLEIQRTEQGDSAMYLCASSHSTGSGNTIYFGEGSWLTVV.

The chain is built from TRBV5-4 and TRBJ2-6; maybe TRBD1 (6 bases). Deletions cut 3 bases from V and 3 bases from J, with 10 bases between. This CDR3 comprises 15 residues. Germline values: CDR1 SGHNT, CDR2 YYREEE (reference sequence). Here the CDR3 DNA reads TGTGCCAGCAGCTGGGGGCGGCTTGGGGCCAACGTCCTGACTTTC. Translation gives CASSWGRLGANVLTF.

This clone came up once. The chain is built from TRBV4-1 and TRBJ2-3; 10 nucleotides agree with TRBD2. The CDR3 runs to 17 residues. CDR1 is MGHRA and CDR2 is YSYEKL in the germline V gene. Trimming cost V 1 base and J 2 bases; bases outside gene matches: 6. The CDR3 loop is CASSQVASGGATDTQYF. The CDR3 coding sequence is TGCGCCAGCAGCCAAGTAGCCAGCGGGGGGGCCACAGATACGCAGTATTTT.

The J gene is TRBJ1-1, the V gene TRBV28, with D possibly matching TRBD1 (6 bases). Germline CDR1 reads MDHEN; CDR2 reads SYDVKM. The CDR3 extends over 14 amino acids. V shed 3 bases and J shed 6 bases, with 14 bases lying between them. CDR3 residues: CASSLRGRASEAFF. CDR3 nucleotides: TGTGCCAGCAGTTTGAGGGGGAGGGCATCTGAAGCTTTCTTT.

V gene TRBV9 combines with J gene TRBJ2-2; the D gene is possibly TRBD1 (5 bases). There are 15 residues in the CDR3. Germline CDR1 is SGDLS and CDR2 is YYNGEE. Trimming shortened V by 3 bases and J by 4 bases, and 13 bases separated the two germline ends. CDR3 nucleotides: TGTGCCAGCAGCGACACAGGTTCTGTCACCGGGGAGCTGTTTTTT. It is translated as CASSDTGSVTGELFF.

The chain joins TRBV27 to TRBJ2-7, with 11 bases matching TRBD1. CDR3 size: 13 residues. V was clipped by 9 bases and J by 4 bases; unmatched bases: 5. The germline V gene has CDR1 MNHEY and CDR2 SMNVEV (reference sequence). The CDR3 DNA reads TGTGCCAGTCGGGACAGGGGGGGATACGAGCAGTACTTC. Translated, it gives CASRDRGGYEQYF.

V gene TRBV10-3 combines with J gene TRBJ1-6; D unresolved. Germline V CDR1 and CDR2: ENHRY, SYGVKD. With 7 bases removed from V and 5 bases from J, the gap between germline ends came to 9 bases. CDR3 size: 13 residues. The CDR3 DNA follows: TGTGCCATCAATAACAATAATAATTCACCCCTCCACTTT. Amino acids: CAINNNNNSPLHF.

The chain recombines TRBV2 with TRBJ2-1; TRBD2 matches at 7 bases. This CDR3 is 15 amino acids long. The germline V gene has CDR1 SNHLY and CDR2 FYNNEI. V trimming: 4 bases; J trimming: 6 bases; junction bases outside the gene matches: 9. This CDR3 is CASSVQGSGRNEQFF. CDR3 in DNA: TGTGCCAGCAGTGTTCAGGGTAGCGGGCGCAATGAGCAGTTCTTC. Together with reference TRBV2 and TRBJ2-1, the CDR3 gives the full variable domain: EPEVTQTPSHQVTQMGQEVILRCVPISNHLYFYWYRQILGQKVEFLVSFYNNEISEKSEIFDDQFSVERPDGSNFTLKIRSTKLEDSAMYFCASSVQGSGRNEQFFGPGTRLTVL.

The chain recombines TRBV9 with TRBJ1-5, with D possibly TRBD1 on 5 matching bases. This CDR3 has 16 residues. Trimming pared 0 bases from V and 3 bases from J, leaving 13 bases between. Germline CDR1 and CDR2: SGDLS and YYNGEE. CDR3 in DNA: TGTGCCAGCAGCGTAGGTCAAGGGGAGGACAATCAGCCCCAGCATTTT. Its protein product is CASSVGQGEDNQPQHF.

V usage is TRBV7-9 and J usage is TRBJ2-5, with TRBD2 as a possible D gene (6 bases). The CDR3 runs 16 residues. Germline V lookup: CDR1 SEHNR, CDR2 FQNEAQ (reference sequence). The germline V and J ends were trimmed by 6 bases and 2 bases, with 19 bases remaining between them. CDR3 residues: CASRKKGGMRQETQYF. CDR3 coding DNA: TGTGCCAGCAGGAAGAAGGGAGGTATGCGTCAAGAGACCCAGTACTTC.

This clone was counted a few times. The CDR3 DNA is TGTGCCAGCAGCCCTTGGACTAGCGGGGGGGCAGCAGATACGCAGTATTTT. Translation: CASSPWTSGGAADTQYF. The chain combines TRBV6-2 or TRBV6-3 with TRBJ2-3; 15 nucleotides agree with TRBD2. J lost 4 bases, V lost 6 bases, and 8 bases had no gene match. CDR3 length: 17 amino acids. Germline V lookup: CDR1 MNHEY, CDR2 SVGEGT.

V is TRBV7-9 and J is TRBJ1-2, with 9 bases aligning to TRBD1. V was pared by 3 bases and J by 6 bases, with 5 bases of the junction left unmatched. This CDR3 has 14 amino acids. CDR1 and CDR2 from the germline V gene are SEHNR and FQNEAQ (reference sequence). Here the CDR3 DNA reads TGTGCCAGCAGCTTTCCGGGACAGGGACATGGCTACACCTTC. Protein product: CASSFPGQGHGYTF.

This clone came up once. The genes are TRBV19 and TRBJ2-4; 15 bases agree with TRBD2. This CDR3 has 15 residues. V gave up 7 bases and J gave up 9 bases; unmatched junction bases: 7. Germline V gives CDR1 LNHDA, CDR2 SQIVND (reference sequence). CDR3 protein: CASTRGLAGGGIQYF. The CDR3 DNA is TGTGCCAGTACCCGTGGACTAGCGGGGGGGGGCATTCAGTACTTC.

As concerns this clone: Other DNA sequences in the same sample also yield this CDR3. V gene TRBV6-4 combines with J gene TRBJ1-2; 7 bases match TRBD1. In germline, CDR1 is MRHNA, CDR2 SNTAGT. The V segment lost 5 bases and the J segment 2 bases; nucleotides outside the gene matches: 2. The CDR3 sequence is 13 residues long. CDR3 DNA sequence: TGTGCCAGCAGTCCGACAGGGAACTATGGCTACACCTTC. It is translated as CASSPTGNYGYTF.

V usage is TRBV7-3 and J usage is TRBJ2-1, with 9 bases aligning to TRBD2. This CDR3 contains 16 residues. Germline trimming cut 5 bases from V and 4 bases from J; bases unmatched to any gene: 9. Germline V gene lookup returns CDR1 SGHTA and CDR2 FQGTGA. The CDR3 is CASSLGLAALYNEQFF. Written as DNA, the CDR3 is TGTGCCAGCAGCCTGGGACTAGCTGCGCTTTACAATGAGCAGTTCTTC.

The chain recombines TRBV6-6 with TRBJ1-1; TRBD1 is a possible D gene (5 bases). The CDR3 loop spans 15 amino acids. The V end lost 1 base, the J end lost 5 bases, and 14 bases lay between the germline ends. Germline V lookup: CDR1 MNHNY, CDR2 SVGAGI (reference sequence). For the CDR3, the DNA is TGTGCCAGCAGTTACTACACGGGGGTAGGGACTGAAGCTTTCTTT. This sequence encodes CASSYYTGVGTEAFF.

The rearrangement uses TRBV5-5 and TRBJ1-1; perhaps TRBD1 as D (6 bases). Trimming stripped 0 bases from V and 5 bases from J, with 14 bases between. The CDR3 contains 15 residues. Germline V gene lookup returns CDR1 SGHKS and CDR2 YYEKEE (reference sequence). The CDR3 region has the DNA TGTGCCAGCAGCTTGGAAGCAGGGGTCGGGACTGAAGCTTTCTTT. Protein product: CASSLEAGVGTEAFF.